In this sample, the clone carrying this T cell receptor beta chain turned up many times. Its specificity is not known. This sample was included in a study of T cells in Graves' hyperthyroidism and ophthalmopathy. Study observations and caveats: Blood also contained most expanded thyroid clonotypes above 0.001.

It was RNA transcripts that yielded the amplified TCR beta CDR3 regions. In the first-round RT-PCR of the TCR CDR3, the HTBI primer set was used. MiXCR was run by TCRdb on the multiplex PCR reads, yielding one entry per CDR3 protein. The data hold 410,000 or so distinct CDR3 sequences, with roughly 15% observed a single time. The germline CDR1 and CDR2 sequences are MNHEY and SVGEGT. V gave up 2 bases and J gave up 1 base; unmatched junction bases: 5. The CDR3 is made up of 16 amino acids. Source material: blood. This chain links TRBV6-2 or TRBV6-3 with TRBJ2-1; TRBD2 matches at 7 bases. The sequence was collected from a man aged 18 to 30 with Graves' ophthalmopathy. In nucleotides, the CDR3 is TGTGCCAGCAGTTACACTGGGGGGGAGTCCTACAATGAGCAGTTCTTC. Its protein is CASSYTGGESYNEQFF.